This T cell receptor (beta chain) originates from a study of CD8+ T cells in alopecia areata. Study-level findings and limits: Lesional scalp exceeded normal scalp in clonality, especially in alopecia totalis/universalis. TCR sharing across patients was less clear than in mice, possibly HLA-related.

Note on this clone: Its antigen is unidentified.

Sequencing used cDNA as its template, made by extracting RNA and reverse transcribing it. The repertoire was sequenced with immunoSEQ multiplex PCR; TCRdb's copy has only in-frame clones and lacks some. Of about 110,000 clones in the sample, around 59% were seen once. The CDR3 totals 14 residues. Trimming removed 3 bases at V and 3 bases at J, with 12 bases between. The germline CDR1 and CDR2 sequences are SGHTA and FQGNSA. The sequence was obtained from a human donor in good health. Sequenced material: CD8+ T cells sorted from blood. V usage is TRBV7-2 and J usage is TRBJ2-7, with a tentative D call TRBD2 (5 bases). CDR3 coding DNA: TGTGCCAGCAGCTTCGCAGAGGGAAACTACGAGCAGTACTTC. Translation gives CASSFAEGNYEQYF.